This TCR beta chain was obtained from a study of blood T cell repertoires in COVID-19. Clones were read by immunoSEQ multiplex PCR, and TCRdb kept only the in-frame ones, dropping some. The table has 300,000 to 450,000 clones, more than 70% seen once. CDR3 length: 14 amino acids. Per the germline V gene, CDR1 is SGHRS and CDR2 is YFSETQ. Trimming shortened V by 4 bases and J by 7 bases, and 15 bases separated the two germline ends. Living in 24 US areas, the participants were between roughly 18 and 95 years of age. The rearrangement joins TRBV5-1 to TRBJ1-3, with D possibly being TRBD1 (5 bases). The origin of this receptor is a woman aged 25 to 39 who had been exposed to COVID-19. Sequencing was carried out using PBMCs or T cells enriched from blood (not recorded which). CDR3: CASSRMTDGNTIYF. For the CDR3, the DNA is TGCGCCAGCAGCCGGATGACAGATGGGAACACCATATATTTT. Full variable domain (missing parts from reference TRBV5-1 and TRBJ1-3): KAGVTQTPRYLIKTRGQQVTLSCSPISGHRSVSWYQQTPGQGLQFLFEYFSETQRNKGNFPGRFSGRQFSNSRSEMNVSTLELGDSALYLCASSRMTDGNTIYFGEGSWLTVV.